This T cell receptor beta chain was sequenced for a study of blood T cells in healthy people across ages. General study results and limits: Naive T cell percentage by flow cytometry tracked strongly with beta diversity. PBMCs went unsorted, and a conclusive naive versus antigen-experienced comparison was therefore prevented.

On this clonotype: Its antigen is still unknown.

A J-beta primer mix and a sample-barcoded 5' primer were used in a second PCR of roughly 6 to 11 cycles. TCRdb redid the calling of the 5' RACE reads with MiXCR, one entry per CDR3 protein. Found here are about 1,500,000 distinct CDR3 sequences, 35% to 45% of them singletons; the top ten hold roughly 7.9%. The V gene end was trimmed by 4 bases and the J gene end by 7 bases; junction bases not matched to a gene: 12. The CDR3 runs 15 residues. Germline V gene sequence: CDR1 SNHLY, CDR2 FYNNEI. Peripheral blood was drawn, approximately 9.4 milliliters per donor. The clonotype was recovered from a woman aged 18 to 35 in good health. This chain uses TRBV2 with TRBJ2-7; 8 nucleotides match TRBD2. Source material: blood. The CDR3 bases are TGTGCCAGCAGTGGTACTAGCGGTGGCCTGGGGGAGCAGTACTTC. This translates into CASSGTSGGLGEQYF.